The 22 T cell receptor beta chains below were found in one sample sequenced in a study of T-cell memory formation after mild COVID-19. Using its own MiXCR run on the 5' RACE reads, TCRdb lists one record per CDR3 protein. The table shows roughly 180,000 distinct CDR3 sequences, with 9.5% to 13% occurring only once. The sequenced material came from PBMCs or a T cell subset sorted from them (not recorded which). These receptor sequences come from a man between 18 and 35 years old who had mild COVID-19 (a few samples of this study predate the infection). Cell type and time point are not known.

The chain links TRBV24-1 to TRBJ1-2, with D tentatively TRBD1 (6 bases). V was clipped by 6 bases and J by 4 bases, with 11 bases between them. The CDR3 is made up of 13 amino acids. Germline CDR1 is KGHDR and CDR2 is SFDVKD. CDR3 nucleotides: TGTGCCACCAGTCAGGGGATGGGCTATGGCTACACCTTC. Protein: CATSQGMGYGYTF.

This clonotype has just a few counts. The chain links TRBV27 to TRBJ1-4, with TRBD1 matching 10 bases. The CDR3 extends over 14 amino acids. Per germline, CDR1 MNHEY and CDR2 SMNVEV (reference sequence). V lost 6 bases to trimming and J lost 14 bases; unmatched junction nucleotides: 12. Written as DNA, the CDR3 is TGTGCCAGCAGATCCGGGACAGGGGCCACAAGGCTGTTTTTT. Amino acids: CASRSGTGATRLFF.

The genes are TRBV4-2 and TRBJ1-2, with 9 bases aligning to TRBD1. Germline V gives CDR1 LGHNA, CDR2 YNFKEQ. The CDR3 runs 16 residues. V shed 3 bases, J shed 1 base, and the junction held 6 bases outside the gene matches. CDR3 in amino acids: CASSHLQGAVNYGYTF. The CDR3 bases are TGTGCCAGCAGCCACCTACAGGGGGCGGTTAACTATGGCTACACCTTC.

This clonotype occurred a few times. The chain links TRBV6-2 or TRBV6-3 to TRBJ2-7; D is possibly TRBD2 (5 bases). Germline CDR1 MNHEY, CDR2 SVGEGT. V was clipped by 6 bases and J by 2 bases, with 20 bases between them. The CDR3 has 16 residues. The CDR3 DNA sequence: TGTGCCAGCAGCTCCCCCCGAGGGCGAATACCCTACGAGCAGTACGTC. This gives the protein CASSSPRGRIPYEQYV.

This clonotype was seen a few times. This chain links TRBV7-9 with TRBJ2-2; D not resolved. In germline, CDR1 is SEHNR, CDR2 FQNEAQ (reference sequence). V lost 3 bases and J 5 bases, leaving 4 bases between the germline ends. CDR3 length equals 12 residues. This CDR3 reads CASSFATGELFF. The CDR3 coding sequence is TGTGCCAGCAGCTTTGCAACCGGGGAGCTGTTTTTT.

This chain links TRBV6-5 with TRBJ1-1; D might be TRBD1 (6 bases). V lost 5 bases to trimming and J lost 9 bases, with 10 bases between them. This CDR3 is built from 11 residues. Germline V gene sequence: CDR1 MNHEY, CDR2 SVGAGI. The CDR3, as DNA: TGTGCCAGCAGTCCCGGGACAAAAGCTTTCTTT. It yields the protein CASSPGTKAFF.

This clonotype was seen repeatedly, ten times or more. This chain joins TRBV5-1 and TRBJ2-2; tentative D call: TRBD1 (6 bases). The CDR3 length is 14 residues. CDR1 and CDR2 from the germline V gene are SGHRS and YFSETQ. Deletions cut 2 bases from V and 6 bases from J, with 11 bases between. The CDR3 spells CASSFTDSSGELFF. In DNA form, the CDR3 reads TGCGCCAGCAGCTTTACGGACAGTTCCGGGGAGCTGTTTTTT.

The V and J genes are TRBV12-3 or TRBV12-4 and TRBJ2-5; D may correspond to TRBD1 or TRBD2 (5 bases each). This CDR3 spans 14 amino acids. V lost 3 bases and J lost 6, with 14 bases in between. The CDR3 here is CASSLGRWGKTQYF. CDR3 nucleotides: TGTGCCAGCAGTTTGGGCAGGTGGGGGAAGACCCAGTACTTC.

The CDR3 DNA reads TGTGCCAGCAGCTTAGGGTCAGGGGGCCCCCAAGAGACCCAGTACTTC. Protein sequence: CASSLGSGGPQETQYF. The J gene is TRBJ2-5, the V gene TRBV7-6, with TRBD1 identical over 8 bases. The trim removed 1 base at V and 1 base at J, leaving 5 bases unmatched. The length of the CDR3 is 16 residues. Germline CDR1 reads SGHVS; CDR2 reads FNYEAQ.

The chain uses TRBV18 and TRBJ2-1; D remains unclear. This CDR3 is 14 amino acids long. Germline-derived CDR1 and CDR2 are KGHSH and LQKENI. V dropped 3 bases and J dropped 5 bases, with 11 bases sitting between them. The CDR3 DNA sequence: TGTGCCAGCTCACCTTTCCAGGAGAACAATGAGCAGTTCTTC. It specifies CASSPFQENNEQFF.

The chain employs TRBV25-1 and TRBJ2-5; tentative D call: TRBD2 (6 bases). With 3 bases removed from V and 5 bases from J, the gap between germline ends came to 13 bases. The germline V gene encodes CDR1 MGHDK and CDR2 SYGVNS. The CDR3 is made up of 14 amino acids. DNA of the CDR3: TGTGCCAGCAGTGATCGTCGGCGGGGCGAGACCCAGTACTTC. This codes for CASSDRRRGETQYF.

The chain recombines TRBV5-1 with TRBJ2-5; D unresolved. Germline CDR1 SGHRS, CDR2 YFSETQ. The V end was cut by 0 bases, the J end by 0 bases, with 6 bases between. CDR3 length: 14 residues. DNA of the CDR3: TGCGCCAGCAGCTTGGTGGTACACCAAGAGACCCAGTACTTC. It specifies CASSLVVHQETQYF.

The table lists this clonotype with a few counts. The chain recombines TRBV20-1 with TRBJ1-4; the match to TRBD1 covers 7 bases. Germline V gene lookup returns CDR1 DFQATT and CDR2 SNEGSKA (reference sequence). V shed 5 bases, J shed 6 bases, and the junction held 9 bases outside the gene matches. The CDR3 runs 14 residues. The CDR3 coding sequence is TGCAGTGCTCGAAAGGGGGCTGCCGATGAAAAACTGTTTTTT. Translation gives CSARKGAADEKLFF.

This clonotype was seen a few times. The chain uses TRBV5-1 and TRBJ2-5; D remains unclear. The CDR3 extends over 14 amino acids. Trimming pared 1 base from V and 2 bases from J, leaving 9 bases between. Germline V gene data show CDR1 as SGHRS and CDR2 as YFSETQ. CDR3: CASSLIGQQETQYF. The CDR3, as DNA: TGCGCCAGCAGCTTGATAGGGCAGCAAGAGACCCAGTACTTC. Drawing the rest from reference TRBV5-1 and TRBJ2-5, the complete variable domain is KAGVTQTPRYLIKTRGQQVTLSCSPISGHRSVSWYQQTPGQGLQFLFEYFSETQRNKGNFPGRFSGRQFSNSRSEMNVSTLELGDSALYLCASSLIGQQETQYFGPGTRLLVL.

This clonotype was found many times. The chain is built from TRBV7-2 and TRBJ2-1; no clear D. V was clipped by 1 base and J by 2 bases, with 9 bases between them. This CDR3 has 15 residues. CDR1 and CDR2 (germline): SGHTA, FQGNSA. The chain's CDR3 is CASSLESPTYNEQFF. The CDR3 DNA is TGTGCCAGCAGCTTAGAAAGCCCTACCTACAATGAGCAGTTCTTC.

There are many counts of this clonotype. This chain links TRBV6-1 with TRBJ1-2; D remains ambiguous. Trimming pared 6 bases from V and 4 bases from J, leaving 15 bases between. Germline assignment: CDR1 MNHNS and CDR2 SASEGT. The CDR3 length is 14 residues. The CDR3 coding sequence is TGTGCCAGCAGCGAACTCAGGCAGACCTATGGCTACACCTTC. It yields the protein CASSELRQTYGYTF.

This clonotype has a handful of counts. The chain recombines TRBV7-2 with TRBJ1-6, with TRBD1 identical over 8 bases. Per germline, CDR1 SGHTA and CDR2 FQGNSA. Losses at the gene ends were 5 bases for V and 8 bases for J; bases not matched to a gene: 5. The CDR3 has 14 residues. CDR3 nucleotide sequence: TGTGCCAGCAGCACCGGACAGGGACATTCACCCCTCCACTTT. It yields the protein CASSTGQGHSPLHF.

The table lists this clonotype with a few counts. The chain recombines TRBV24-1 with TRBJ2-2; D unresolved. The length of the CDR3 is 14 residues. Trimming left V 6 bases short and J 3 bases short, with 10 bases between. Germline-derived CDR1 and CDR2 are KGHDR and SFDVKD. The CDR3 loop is CATSTGRDTGELFF. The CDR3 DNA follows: TGTGCCACCAGTACCGGGCGAGACACCGGGGAGCTGTTTTTT.

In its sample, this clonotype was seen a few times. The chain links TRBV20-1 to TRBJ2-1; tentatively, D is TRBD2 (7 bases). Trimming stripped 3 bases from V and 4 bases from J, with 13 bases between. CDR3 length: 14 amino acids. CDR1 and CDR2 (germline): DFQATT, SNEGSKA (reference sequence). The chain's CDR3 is CSARAGALYNEQFF. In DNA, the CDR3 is TGCAGTGCTAGGGCGGGGGCGCTGTACAATGAGCAGTTCTTC.

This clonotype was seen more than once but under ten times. The CDR3 region has the DNA TGTGCCAGCAGCCTAGGACAGGGGGCCACAGATACGCAGTATTTT. Its translation is CASSLGQGATDTQYF. The rearrangement uses TRBV3-1 and TRBJ2-3, with 11 bases that match TRBD1. Germline V gene data show CDR1 as LGHDT and CDR2 as YNNKEL (reference sequence). The CDR3 has 15 residues. V lost 4 bases and J lost 2; bases outside the gene matches: 2.

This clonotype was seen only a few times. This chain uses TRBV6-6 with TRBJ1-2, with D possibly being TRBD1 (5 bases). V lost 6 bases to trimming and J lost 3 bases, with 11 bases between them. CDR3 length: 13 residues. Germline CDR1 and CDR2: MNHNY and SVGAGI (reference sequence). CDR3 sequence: CASRWGGYYGYTF. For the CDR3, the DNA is TGTGCCAGCAGGTGGGGGGGATACTATGGCTACACCTTC.

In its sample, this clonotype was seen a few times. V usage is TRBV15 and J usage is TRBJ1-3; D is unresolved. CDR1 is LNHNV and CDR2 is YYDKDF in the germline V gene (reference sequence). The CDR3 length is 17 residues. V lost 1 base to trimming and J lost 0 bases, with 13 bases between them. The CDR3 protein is CATSRGGRGYSGNTIYF. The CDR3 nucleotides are TGTGCCACCAGCAGAGGTGGTAGAGGCTACTCTGGAAACACCATATATTTT.